The T cell receptor beta chain described here comes from a study of cytomegalovirus exposure and HLA in healthy donors (dated by TCRdb to between 2016 and 2019). Concerning the study at large: According to an earlier analysis of 450 to 650 of the donors, about 179 million T cells yielded over 90 million unique TCR beta sequences and roughly 280 Gb of sequence data. In a later genetic analysis, genome-wide SNP genotypes for 398 of the 666 donors were used, and that subset was treated as a discovery cohort. All discovery cohort repertoires had been generated on a single sequencing platform. Four to six DR-DQ haplotypes were handled as single units for association and clustering because linkage in the cohort was strong. The aim of the study was to test whether cataloging public T cell receptors could identify signatures of past pathogen exposure. The study combined high-throughput TCR immunosequencing, statistical association of individual TCRs with disease status, and machine learning to predict cytomegalovirus infection status. The T cell repertoires of 666 subjects were profiled by immunosequencing and related to cytomegalovirus serostatus. Donor age, sex, ethnicity and CMV serostatus were compiled alongside the repertoire data. Among 300 to 450 genotyped donors of the cohort, an average of approximately 240,000 unique TCR beta nucleotide sequences were sequenced per donor, roughly 20% of them non-productive. Besides the first cohort of approximately 670 subjects, a separate validation cohort made up of 120 different subjects was used. The genetic ancestry cluster associated with self-reported Caucasian donors included 81% of the roughly 400 genotyped donors. To decide whether each TCR beta V gene segment behaved as functional or pseudogenic, an earlier analysis of 587 of the donors relied on high-throughput TCR beta sequencing. HLA typing covered class I and class II loci at four-digit resolution. To study patterns of TCR occurrence, a later analysis re-analyzed previously published TCR beta repertoires from 666 donors and added high-resolution HLA genotyping. Rather than using new phenotypic data, the later analysis identified candidate immune exposures from TCR beta sequences and from how often those sequences occurred across donors. Typing coverage differed by locus: A, B, C, DRB1 and DQB1 were typed in about 620-640 donors, DQA1 in around 500, DPA1 in around 610, and DPB1 in just under 490. Approximately 300 gigabases of sequencing data and around 88 million unique TCR sequences made up an early release that covered some 640 HLA-typed donors. On the study overall, not on this receptor specifically: A later genetic analysis associated a missense DCLRE1C variant with V-gene and J-gene trimming of TCR beta chains, and an independent cohort replicated the association. In vitro tests confirmed that a few of the cytomegalovirus-associated TCR beta chains recognize cytomegalovirus antigens. Correlated functional status among segregating V segments might be attributable to linkage disequilibrium, but an unknown experimental factor could not be ruled out. This cohort had only TCR beta chains sequenced, and the lack of alpha or paired-chain data limited which features could be detected. A further reported finding was that TCR beta sequences accurately predicted the HLA-A and HLA-B alleles for most subjects in the first cohort. Compared with the approximately 700-donor mean, donors in an Asian-associated ancestry cluster had fewer N-insertions in productive TCRs, according to a later genetic analysis. A later analysis found that TCR association rates varied across HLA loci, with DRB1 alleles showing the most associated TCRs and HLA-C alleles the fewest. About 17 rarely observed V segments, including chromosome 9 orphons, were excluded from the earlier analysis of just under 600 of the donors because counts were too low. HLA typing was unavailable for some donors at each locus, so association tests used only the typed subset. An earlier analysis of approximately 500 of the donors showed that most TCR beta V segments appeared in productive rearrangements either about 87% or about 30% of the time, which broadly matched IMGT annotations. Strong co-occurrence of HLA alleles, especially DR and DQ, made assigning TCR associations to individual alleles difficult. At a false discovery rate of 0.05, a later analysis linked 15,000 to 20,000 TCR beta sequences to specific HLA alleles. A cluster of highly shared sequence variants was judged likely to be a technical artifact of the sequencing pipeline. Some IMGT-functional V segments, including TRBV6-2 and TRBV6-3, could not be distinguished by the 87-base-pair reads and were therefore excluded. CMV serostatus was the only immune exposure information available for the cohort. Across donors, most TCR sequences were observed very rarely, whereas some public TCRs were present in many individuals. According to a later analysis, parvovirus B19, influenza, CMV and Epstein-Barr virus appeared linked to several top co-occurrence clusters. In the study, 150 to 200 TCR beta chains were listed as associated with cytomegalovirus. Most CMV-associated TCR beta chains appeared to be HLA-restricted in a later analysis, and the HLA associations seemed to be driven largely by CMV exposure. A later analysis found that HLA-associated TCR beta chains were more clonally expanded and had lower generation probabilities than equally common non-associated chains. The authors suggested that the approach could potentially be extended to other disease states and immunological phenotypes. The presence/absence analyses assumed that sequencing depth was roughly uniform across donors, and that assumption may not be true. The classifier was reported to diagnose cytomegalovirus status with high specificity and sensitivity in both the original and validation cohorts.

The protocol used for the library was the immunoSEQ multiplex PCR assay. For the multiplex PCR, a mixture combining 60 forward primers for TCR Vbeta segments and 13 reverse primers for TCR Jbeta segments was used. The CDR3 region of rearranged TCR beta genes was amplified from genomic DNA with a multiplex PCR assay. Amplified TCR beta libraries were sequenced as 87-base-pair reads on the Illumina HiSeq System. Turning to the authors' computational methods: A later analysis tallied 75 million to 85 million unique TCR beta chains across the 700 or so repertoires, and approximately 11 million of those chains were shared by two or more donors. Raw reads were error-corrected and collapsed into unique sequences with a nearest-neighbor algorithm that merged closely related sequences to remove PCR and sequencing errors. V, D and J gene segments were assigned by aligning CDR3 sequences to IMGT reference sequences. For a sequence to be retained, at least a six-nucleotide match to both a V gene segment and a J gene segment was required. A rearrangement counted as productive if the CDR3 had no stop codons and remained in frame with V and J, and every other rearrangement counted as non-productive. Following IMGT convention, CDR3 was defined as the stretch from the second conserved V-encoded cysteine to the conserved J-encoded phenylalanine. In an earlier analysis of approximately 500 of the donors, sequences lacking an unambiguous match to a single V gene segment were excluded. An earlier analysis of a few hundred of the donors called V segments functional above 56.7% productive rearrangements and segregating when the between-donor standard deviation exceeded 5%. A statistical classification framework was built for diagnosing cytomegalovirus status from the catalog of TCR beta chain sequences. In a later analysis, V and J genes were assigned by comparing TCR nucleotide sequences against IMGT/GENE-DB human TR gene sequences. In a later analysis, CDR3 sequences and most-parsimonious VDJ recombination scenarios were assigned using the TCRdist pipeline. In a later analysis, each TCR beta chain was defined by its CDR3 amino acid sequence together with its V-gene family, and reads lacking a unique V-gene family were excluded. A later analysis removed several hundred highly shared, low-generation-probability nucleotide sequences to deal with suspected cross-contamination and a sequencing artifact. A later analysis calculated a clonal expansion index for each public chain from normalized within-repertoire ranks of inferred template counts. Generation probabilities in a later analysis came from a VDJ recombination model fitted to out-of-frame rearrangements, and those results were checked against IGoR. In a later analysis, TCR-TCR, TCR-HLA and TCR-CMV co-occurrence was scored with hypergeometric tests, and a repertoire-size bias correction was applied to TCR pairs. In a later analysis, false discovery rates were estimated by permuting HLA or CMV assignments 20 times. In a later analysis, co-occurring TCRs were grouped with DBSCAN, and TCRdist sequence similarity was added when clustering was performed within HLA-allele-positive subsets. Repertoires with fewer than 30,000 or more than 120,000 public chains were left out of co-occurrence clustering, as were about 5 repertoires with anomalous nucleotide sharing. This immuneACCESS table, as held by TCRdb, lists in-frame sequences with V and J called but not all clones. Of the missing ones, under half trace to an unresolved V gene in checked studies; the others have no known cause. That table supplies the V and J calls and clone size; D and trimming were determined from the DNA. The sample includes 45,000 to 60,000 clones, with 60% to 75% observed a single time. Together, the top ten hold around 8.4% of the sample.

Notes on this clone: Its antigen specificity is not known. Base quality data are lacking; no much larger clone is found one base away.

The CDR3, cysteine through phenylalanine, is 14 amino acids long. The only DNA kept is the CDR3, 42 bases in frame from the first base. V drops 4 bases and J drops 5 bases, leaving 15 bases in between. The germline V gene (reference sequence) sets CDR1 to GTSNPN and CDR2 to SVGIG. The cohort comprised around 700 healthy bone marrow donors. At the time of sampling, all cohort members were nominally healthy, though unrecorded immune exposures were likely present. The donor was CMV seronegative and belonged to the group of 380 or so seronegative cohort members. A peripheral blood sample was provided by each donor, and peripheral blood mononuclear cells were used for TCR beta sequencing. Genomic DNA was extracted from the blood cell samples with the Qiagen DNeasy Blood Extraction Kit.

The material sequenced was PBMCs. Rearrangement joined TRBV30 to TRBJ1-5; no D segment can be confidently identified. This TCR was recovered from a woman in her fifties or sixties in good health and CMV-seronegative. The CDR3 protein: CAWTEGIGDQPQHF. The DNA is as follows: TGTGCCTGGACGGAGGGAATCGGGGATCAGCCCCAGCATTTT. This CDR3, with the reference TRBV30 and TRBJ1-5 proteins standing in past its ends, gives the full variable domain SQTIHQWPATLVQPVGSPLSLECTVEGTSNPNLYWYRQAAGRGLQLLFYSVGIGQISSEVPQNLSASRPQDRQFILSSKKLLLSDSGFYLCAWTEGIGDQPQHFGDGTRLSIL.